This T cell receptor beta chain comes out of a study of blood T cell repertoires in COVID-19. Study-level background: Specimens from acute and convalescent COVID-19 originated in the United States, Italy and Spain. From T cells, B-cell-depleted T cells, or PBMCs came the material, which was cDNA or gDNA.

The V and J ends lost 1 base and 4 bases respectively, with 11 bases between them. Germline V gene sequence: CDR1 GTSNPN, CDR2 SVGIG (reference sequence). This CDR3 is built from 15 residues. This clone was counted once. Study processing details: Amplification with reference gene primers provided the estimates of nucleated cell counts. The data were produced by immunoSEQ multiplex PCR, yet TCRdb's version contains in-frame clones alone and is incomplete. That table gives V, J and clone size, and the DNA gave D and trimming. The table records about 200,000 clones, almost 90% of them present only once. The sequence came from a man between 18 and 29 years old with active or convalescent COVID-19. V and J are TRBV30 and TRBJ1-6, with unresolved D. The sequenced material came from peripheral blood. The CDR3 region is CAWSGRTFYNSPLHF. The CDR3 region has the DNA TGTGCCTGGAGTGGGAGGACCTTTTATAATTCACCCCTCCACTTT.